This T cell receptor beta chain was captured by sequencing in a study of CD8+ T cells in alopecia areata. Background on the study: Treatment ran 6 to 18 months, with 6 months of follow-up afterward.

Indicated treatment: oral pan-JAK inhibitor, 5-10 mg twice daily. Study findings and constraints: As there was one nonresponder, how baseline CD8+ expansion relates to response remains uncertain. For lesional scalp, especially alopecia totalis/universalis, clonality was higher than in normal scalp.

Extracted from the samples, RNA was reverse transcribed into cDNA to serve as the sequencing template. Measured with immunoSEQ multiplex PCR; TCRdb has only the in-frame clones, and not every one. The table records about 210,000 clones, approximately 57% of them present only once. With 3 bases removed from V and 2 bases from J, the gap between germline ends came to 11 bases. In germline, CDR1 is SGHVS, CDR2 FQNEAQ. This CDR3 is 14 amino acids long. Details on this clone: The target antigen is unknown.

This specimen consisted of CD4+ T cells sorted from blood, obtained at week 4, from a patient treated with tofacitinib. This sequence joins TRBV7-8 and TRBJ2-7; D might be TRBD2 (5 bases). The clonotype originates from a human donor with alopecia areata. The CDR3 sequence is CASSLRAGAYEQYF. In DNA form, the CDR3 reads TGTGCCAGCAGCTTGCGGGCCGGGGCCTACGAGCAGTACTTC. Using reference TRBV7-8 and TRBJ2-7 for the parts outside the CDR3, the full variable domain is GAGVSQSPRYKVAKRGQDVALRCDPISGHVSLFWYQQALGQGPEFLTYFQNEAQLDKSGLPSDRFFAERPEGSVSTLKIQRTQQEDSAVYLCASSLRAGAYEQYFGPGTRLTVT.